Detailed here is one TCR beta chain. What this receptor recognizes is not known. No much larger clonotype is one base removed from it; base qualities were not supplied. TCRbeta CDR3 regions were sequenced with the immunoSEQ Assay. After extraction, genomic DNA underwent amplification by bias-controlled multiplex PCR, followed by high-throughput sequencing. In the source study's methods: Collapsing and filtering of sequences were performed to quantify the absolute abundance of each unique TCRbeta CDR3 region. T cell fraction was estimated by normalization of TCRbeta template counts to usable DNA, with usable DNA being measured through amplification of reference genes present in all nucleated cells. Repertoire TCRs were annotated as SARS-CoV-2-specific by exact matching of V gene, CDR3 amino acid sequence and J gene to a known reactive TCR set. The reference SARS-CoV-2 TCR set came from MIRA and was filtered for enrichment in COVID-19-positive ImmuneCODE repertoires, removing public or cross-reactive TCRs. Using the MIRA antigens, annotated TCRs were further analysed by specific ORF or by position within an ORF. Breadth was defined as the number of annotated unique rearrangements divided by the total number of unique productive rearrangements, and depth was defined as the summed frequency of the annotated unique rearrangements. Group comparisons of TCR breadth used two-sided Wilcoxon rank-sum tests. Not all clones reach the TCRdb copy of this immuneACCESS table, which keeps in-frame sequences only. Checked studies attribute under half of the gap to unresolved V genes and leave the rest unexplained. From that table come the V and J calls and clone size; the DNA was used to work out D and trimming. For this sample the table gives 300,000 to 400,000 clones, of which 87% were detected only once. The biggest ten clones account for 3.4% of the sample.

The sample's treatment or condition, from its label and the paper: 15 to 20 received Ad26.COV2.S at low or high dose, single or two shots; five or six received placebo; per-sample allocation not given. For vaccine and placebo recipients, the sequenced repertoires came from samples collected on day 63 after the first injection. Cohort 1b enrolled about 25 adults aged 18-55 years at a single site in Boston, USA, between 29 July and 7 August 2020. Ad26.COV2.S was a replication-incompetent adenovirus type 26 vector that expressed a prefusion-stabilized SARS-CoV-2 spike protein derived from the original Wuhan strain. This sample was included in a study of Ad26.COV2.S vaccination and SARS-CoV-2 variants (dated by TCRdb to about 2021). About the study as a whole: Donors in the vaccine arm were drawn from COV1001, a phase I-IIa trial of Ad26.COV2.S in healthy adults that was multicentre, randomized, double-blind and placebo-controlled. Trial participants were randomized into five groups of five: low-dose or high-dose Ad26.COV2.S given once or twice, or placebo on both occasions. Blinding of investigators to trial group allocation was maintained during experiments and outcome assessment. Sequencing of the TCRbeta repertoire served to evaluate the specificity and breadth of SARS-CoV-2-reactive T cell receptors following Ad26.COV2.S vaccination. A total of approximately 30 samples were included in the TCR-sequenced set, comprising about 20 Ad26.COV2.S vaccine recipients, 5 placebo recipients and 8 SARS-CoV-2 convalescent individuals. Dosing of Ad26.COV2.S was intramuscular, at either 5x10^10 or 1x10^11 viral particles, delivered as one shot or as two shots spaced 56 days apart.

Study-wide findings and limitations: After vaccination, substantial breadth of spike-specific CD8+ and CD4+ T cell responses was reported. According to the authors, total T cell responses may have been underestimated by the TCR breadth and depth analyses. The study was not powered to compare responses between vaccine doses or regimens. Higher spike-specific TCR breadth was observed in Ad26.COV2.S recipients than in placebo recipients (P = 0.0014). Vaccine and placebo recipients had similar non-spike TCR breadth, a finding consistent with the vaccine containing only spike.

Sequencing used peripheral blood, obtained in a trial of Ad26.COV2.S vaccine versus placebo. The receptor was isolated from a person aged 18 to 65 who received the Ad26.COV2.S COVID-19 vaccine or a placebo.

The CDR3 protein: CASSNAVYSNQPQHF. Read as DNA, the sequence is TGTGCCAGCAGCAACGCAGTTTATAGCAATCAGCCCCAGCATTTT. The chain employs TRBV6-5 and TRBJ1-5, with the D gene uncertain. Inclusive of the bounding cysteine and phenylalanine, the CDR3 is 15 residues long. Only the CDR3 DNA stays, 45 bases, in frame from base 1. V lost 6 bases and J lost 0 bases; the stretch between them is 12 bases long. For CDR1 and CDR2, the germline V gene lists MNHEY and SVGAGI.